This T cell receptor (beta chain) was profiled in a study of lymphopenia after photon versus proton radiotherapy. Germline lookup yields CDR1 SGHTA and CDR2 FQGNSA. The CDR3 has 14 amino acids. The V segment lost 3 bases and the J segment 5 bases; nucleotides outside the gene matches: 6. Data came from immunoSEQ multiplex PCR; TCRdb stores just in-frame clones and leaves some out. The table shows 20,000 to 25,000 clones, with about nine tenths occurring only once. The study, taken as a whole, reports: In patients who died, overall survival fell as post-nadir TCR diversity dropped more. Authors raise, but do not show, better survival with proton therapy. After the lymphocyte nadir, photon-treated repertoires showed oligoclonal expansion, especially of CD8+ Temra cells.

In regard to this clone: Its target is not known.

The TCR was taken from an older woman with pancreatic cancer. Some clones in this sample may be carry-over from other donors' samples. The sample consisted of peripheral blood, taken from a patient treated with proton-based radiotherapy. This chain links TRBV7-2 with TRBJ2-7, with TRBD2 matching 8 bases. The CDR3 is CASSFQRETDEQYF. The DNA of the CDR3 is TGTGCCAGCAGCTTTCAGCGGGAGACGGACGAGCAGTACTTC.